The 9 T cell receptor beta chains in this list originate from one sample, sequenced in a study of T-cell memory formation after mild COVID-19 (TCRdb year 2021). Libraries were prepared through 5' RACE. TCRdb shows the sequencer as Illumina NovaSeq 6000. In-frame beta chains were kept once TCRdb had trimmed the public reads at Q25 with fastp and called clones with MiXCR. Every distinct CDR3 protein forms one entry, paired with its most common genes and DNA. This sample is represented by about 430,000 distinct CDR3 sequences; roughly 24% of them were singletons. The ten most abundant clones make up 8.5% to 9% of the sample. The sequencing sample was made of PBMCs or a T cell subset sorted from them (not recorded which). All receptors derive from an adult woman who had mild COVID-19 (a few samples of this study predate the infection). The sample titles of this study are shuffled in the database, so cell type and time point are left out; the donor was told from shared clones.

The V and J genes are TRBV5-1 and TRBJ2-7; D gene uncertain. V was cut by 0 bases and J by 6 bases, with 7 bases left in between. CDR3 length: 12 residues. The germline V gene has CDR1 SGHRS and CDR2 YFSETQ. The CDR3 spells CASSLVFGEQYF. The CDR3 nucleotides are TGCGCCAGCAGCTTGGTCTTTGGCGAGCAGTACTTC.

The chain has TRBV11-3 and TRBJ2-1, with D perhaps matching TRBD2 (6 bases). This CDR3 contains 16 residues. Trimming removed 5 bases at V and 1 base at J, with 15 bases between. CDR1 is SGHNT and CDR2 is YENEEA in the germline V gene. Here the CDR3 reads CASSGGVAASYNEQFF. The DNA of the CDR3 is TGTGCCAGCAGCGGAGGGGTAGCGGCGTCCTACAATGAGCAGTTCTTC.

The chain recombines TRBV20-1 with TRBJ1-3, with D uncertain. In germline, CDR1 is DFQATT, CDR2 SNEGSKA (reference sequence). The CDR3 has 13 amino acids. V lost 6 bases and J lost 3, with 12 bases in between. CDR3 in amino acids: CSASGGIGNTIYF. CDR3 DNA sequence: TGCAGTGCGAGTGGTGGAATTGGAAACACCATATATTTT.

This clonotype was detected ten times or more. The genes are TRBV5-1 and TRBJ2-5; maybe TRBD1 (5 bases). Germline V gives CDR1 SGHRS, CDR2 YFSETQ. V was pared by 5 bases and J by 4 bases, with 12 bases between. The CDR3 spans 13 residues. The CDR3 nucleotides are TGCGCCAGCAGTCCCCGCACAGGAGAGACCCAGTACTTC. Protein product: CASSPRTGETQYF. The full variable domain, its missing parts supplied by reference TRBV5-1 and TRBJ2-5, is KAGVTQTPRYLIKTRGQQVTLSCSPISGHRSVSWYQQTPGQGLQFLFEYFSETQRNKGNFPGRFSGRQFSNSRSEMNVSTLELGDSALYLCASSPRTGETQYFGPGTRLLVL.

This clonotype was picked up a small number of times. V and J are TRBV13 and TRBJ1-2; D remains ambiguous. Trimming stripped 3 bases from V and 1 base from J, with 9 bases between. Per the germline V gene, CDR1 is PRHDT and CDR2 is FYEKMQ (reference sequence). CDR3 length: 14 amino acids. CDR3: CASSFWQINYGYTF. Here the CDR3 DNA reads TGTGCCAGCAGCTTCTGGCAGATTAACTATGGCTACACCTTC.

In this sample, this clonotype turned up a few times. The chain combines TRBV7-8 with TRBJ2-2; 8 positions agree with TRBD2. Germline V gene sequence: CDR1 SGHVS, CDR2 FQNEAQ. CDR3 length: 15 amino acids. Trimming took 2 bases from V and 7 from J; bases not matched to a gene: 6. This CDR3 reads CASSLPVAGSGELFF. In nucleotides, the CDR3 is TGTGCCAGCAGCTTACCAGTAGCGGGGAGCGGGGAGCTGTTTTTT.

The chain couples TRBV24-1 to TRBJ2-7; D ambiguous. The length of the CDR3 is 14 residues. The V end was cut by 3 bases, the J end by 3 bases, with 11 bases between. Per germline, CDR1 KGHDR and CDR2 SFDVKD. The CDR3 sequence is CATSDPNPNYEQYF. The CDR3 bases are TGTGCCACCAGTGATCCGAACCCAAACTACGAGCAGTACTTC.

This chain uses TRBV12-3 or TRBV12-4 with TRBJ2-2; D remains unclear. V lost 3 bases, J lost 5 bases, and 10 bases lay in between. CDR3 length equals 14 residues. The CDR3 protein is CASSLPGWTGELFF. The CDR3 DNA reads TGTGCCAGCAGTTTGCCAGGATGGACCGGGGAGCTGTTTTTT.

Many counts were recorded for this clonotype. The V and J genes are TRBV9 and TRBJ2-7; 8 positions agree with TRBD1. Per germline, CDR1 SGDLS and CDR2 YYNGEE. The CDR3 is 15 amino acids. Trimming cost V 4 bases and J 3 bases; bases outside gene matches: 9. CDR3 region: CASSQTPGQVYEQYF. CDR3 DNA sequence: TGTGCCAGCAGCCAGACGCCGGGACAGGTCTACGAGCAGTACTTC.